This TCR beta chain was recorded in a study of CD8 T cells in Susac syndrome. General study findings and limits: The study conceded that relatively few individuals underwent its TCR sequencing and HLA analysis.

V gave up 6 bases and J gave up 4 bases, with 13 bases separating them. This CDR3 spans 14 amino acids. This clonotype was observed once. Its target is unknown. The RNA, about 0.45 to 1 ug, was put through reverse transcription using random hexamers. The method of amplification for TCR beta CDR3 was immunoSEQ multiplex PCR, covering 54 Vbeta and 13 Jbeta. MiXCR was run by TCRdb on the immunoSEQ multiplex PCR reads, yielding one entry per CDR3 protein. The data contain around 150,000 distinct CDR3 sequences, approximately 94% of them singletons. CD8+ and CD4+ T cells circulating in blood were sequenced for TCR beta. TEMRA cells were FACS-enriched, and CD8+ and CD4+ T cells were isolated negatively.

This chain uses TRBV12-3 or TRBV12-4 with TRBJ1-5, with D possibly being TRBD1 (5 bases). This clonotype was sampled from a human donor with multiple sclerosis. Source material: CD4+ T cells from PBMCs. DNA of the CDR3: TGTGCCAGCAGCCTGGGGCTGGGGAATCAGCCCCAGCATTTT. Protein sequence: CASSLGLGNQPQHF.